This T cell receptor (beta chain) was captured in a study of blood T cell repertoires in COVID-19. Study at large: Sample material is recorded as cDNA or gDNA derived from T cells, B-cell-depleted T cells, or PBMCs.

Measured with immunoSEQ multiplex PCR; TCRdb has only the in-frame clones, and not every one. The table lists around 250,000 clones, roughly 80% of them singletons. This CDR3 contains 16 residues. The J segment lost 8 bases and the V segment lost 4 bases, leaving 11 bases of the junction unmatched. The germline V gene has CDR1 SGDLS and CDR2 YYNGEE. Sequencing was carried out using peripheral blood. The chain combines TRBV9 with TRBJ2-1; 11 bases map to TRBD2. The TCR originated in a man aged 50-59 years with active or convalescent COVID-19. This CDR3 reads CASSPPLAGGIDEQFF. CDR3 in DNA: TGTGCCAGCAGCCCGCCTCTAGCGGGGGGAATCGATGAGCAGTTCTTC.